The clone carrying this T cell receptor beta chain was found a few times. The data are from a study of cytomegalovirus exposure and HLA in healthy donors. CDR3 size: 16 residues. Germline CDR1 is SEHNR and CDR2 is FQNEAQ (reference sequence). Trimming took off 0 bases at V and 4 bases at J, with 14 bases between the two ends. Produced via immunoSEQ multiplex PCR; TCRdb's table is partial and in-frame only. The data show 150,000 to 200,000 clones, roughly 86% seen once. The TCR sequence derives from a young man in good health and CMV-seropositive. Sequencing was carried out using PBMCs. The rearrangement links TRBV7-9 to TRBJ2-3; a weak D match, TRBD2 (6 bases). This CDR3 is CASSLAQTRTPDTQYF. DNA for the CDR3: TGTGCCAGCAGCTTAGCGCAGACTAGAACCCCAGATACGCAGTATTTT.